A selection of T cell receptor beta chains follows, all from one sample in a study of T cell responses to AZD1222 COVID-19 vaccine. The method was immunoSEQ multiplex PCR; TCRdb's version includes in-frame clones alone and lacks a portion of them. The data contain 96,000 or so clones, about nine tenths of them singletons. Here the sequenced sample was peripheral blood, taken on day 0 of AZD1222 vaccination. These receptors all come from an adult in good health. CDR3s include the opening cysteine and the closing phenylalanine or tryptophan. Fields, in order: clone size, J gene, D gene, V gene, CDR3 DNA, CDR3 protein. A D gene is named only where the DNA matches it firmly. The size field is filled for only some rows; it gives once, few, many or a size class.

clone_size: NA; j_call: TRBJ2-5; d_call: NA; v_call: TRBV6-4; cdr3_nt: TGTGCCAGCAGTACGGACTTAGGGGAGACCCAGTACTTC; cdr3_aa: CASSTDLGETQYF
clone_size: NA; j_call: TRBJ1-1; d_call: NA; v_call: TRBV9; cdr3_nt: TGTGCCAGCAGCGTTTTGGAGAACACTGAAGCTTTCTTT; cdr3_aa: CASSVLENTEAFF
clone_size: once; j_call: TRBJ1-2; d_call: TRBD1; v_call: TRBV18; cdr3_nt: TGTGCCAGCTCACCACCGGGACAGGGGGCTGGAGCTAACTATGGCTACACCTTC; cdr3_aa: CASSPPGQGAGANYGYTF
clone_size: NA; j_call: TRBJ2-1; d_call: NA; v_call: TRBV5-1; cdr3_nt: TGCGCCAGCAGCTTCGGACAAGGATCCTACAATGAGCAGTTCTTC; cdr3_aa: CASSFGQGSYNEQFF
clone_size: NA; j_call: TRBJ2-7; d_call: NA; v_call: TRBV4-2; cdr3_nt: TGTGCCAGCAGCCAAGTGCAGGGGTACGAGCAGTACTTC; cdr3_aa: CASSQVQGYEQYF
clone_size: NA; j_call: TRBJ1-2; d_call: TRBD1; v_call: TRBV24-1; cdr3_nt: TGTGCCACCAGTGATTCCTGGACAGGGATAGGCTACACCTTC; cdr3_aa: CATSDSWTGIGYTF
clone_size: NA; j_call: TRBJ1-1; d_call: NA; v_call: TRBV7-2; cdr3_nt: TGTGCCAGCAGCTCCATGTCCGGGGGGGAGGCTTTCTTT; cdr3_aa: CASSSMSGGEAFF
clone_size: NA; j_call: TRBJ1-4; d_call: NA; v_call: TRBV2; cdr3_nt: TGTGCCAGCAGCGCCCTATCGCCAACCAGGGATGGGATACTGTTTTTT; cdr3_aa: CASSALSPTRDGILFF
clone_size: NA; j_call: TRBJ1-1; d_call: TRBD1; v_call: TRBV7-8; cdr3_nt: TGTGCCAGCAGCGCCGGACAGGGGGCGAGTGGTTCCCAAGCTTTCTTT; cdr3_aa: CASSAGQGASGSQAFF
clone_size: once; j_call: TRBJ2-7; d_call: TRBD2; v_call: TRBV10-2; cdr3_nt: TGCGCCAGCAGTGAGTTTGCGGGGGGGGCTGGTTACGAGCAGTACTTC; cdr3_aa: CASSEFAGGAGYEQYF
clone_size: once; j_call: TRBJ2-5; d_call: TRBD1; v_call: TRBV4-2; cdr3_nt: TGTGCCAGCAGCCAAGTACAGGGCACAGGGGGCGAGACCCAGTACTTC; cdr3_aa: CASSQVQGTGGETQYF
clone_size: NA; j_call: TRBJ1-1; d_call: NA; v_call: TRBV6-6; cdr3_nt: TGTGCCATCCGAAATAGCCGGGGGCCGTGGACTGAAGCTTTCTTT; cdr3_aa: CAIRNSRGPWTEAFF
clone_size: NA; j_call: TRBJ2-5; d_call: NA; v_call: TRBV5-6; cdr3_nt: TGTGCCAGCAGTTCTACTAGCTATGGGACCCAGTACTTC; cdr3_aa: CASSSTSYGTQYF
clone_size: NA; j_call: TRBJ2-2; d_call: NA; v_call: TRBV2; cdr3_nt: TGTGCCAGCAGTCGGGGCACCGGGGAGCTGTTTTTT; cdr3_aa: CASSRGTGELFF
clone_size: NA; j_call: TRBJ1-2; d_call: NA; v_call: TRBV4-1; cdr3_nt: TGCGCCAGCAGCCAAGAAGCGGGTCGGGAGGGTGACAACTATGGCTACACCTTC; cdr3_aa: CASSQEAGREGDNYGYTF
clone_size: NA; j_call: TRBJ1-4; d_call: NA; v_call: TRBV27; cdr3_nt: TGTGCCAGTAGCACCACAGCCTGGGGTGAAAAACTGTTTTTT; cdr3_aa: CASSTTAWGEKLFF
clone_size: NA; j_call: TRBJ2-7; d_call: NA; v_call: TRBV2; cdr3_nt: TGTGCCAGCAGTGAAAGGATTGGGAACGAGCAGTACTTC; cdr3_aa: CASSERIGNEQYF
clone_size: NA; j_call: TRBJ2-2; d_call: NA; v_call: TRBV7-2; cdr3_nt: TGTGCCAGCAGCTTAAGGTCGAGCGGGGAGCTGTTTTTT; cdr3_aa: CASSLRSSGELFF
clone_size: NA; j_call: TRBJ1-2; d_call: NA; v_call: TRBV5-8; cdr3_nt: TGTGCCAGCAGCCCCCGCGGTAGGGGTAGGGAAGGCTACACCTTC; cdr3_aa: CASSPRGRGREGYTF
clone_size: NA; j_call: TRBJ2-1; d_call: NA; v_call: TRBV27; cdr3_nt: TGTGCCAGCAGTTTAGGAAGGGACACGGAGTACAATGAGCAGTTCTTC; cdr3_aa: CASSLGRDTEYNEQFF
clone_size: NA; j_call: TRBJ2-3; d_call: TRBD2; v_call: TRBV7-7; cdr3_nt: TGTGCTAGCAGCTTCTGGACTAGCGCAGATACGCAGTATTTT; cdr3_aa: CASSFWTSADTQYF
clone_size: NA; j_call: TRBJ1-2; d_call: NA; v_call: TRBV3-1/TRBV3-2; cdr3_nt: TGTGCCAGCAGCCAAGTACTGGGGAATGACTATGGCTACACCTTC; cdr3_aa: CASSQVLGNDYGYTF
clone_size: NA; j_call: TRBJ2-1; d_call: NA; v_call: TRBV10-3; cdr3_nt: TGTGCCATCGGCGGAACCAATGAGCAGTTCTTC; cdr3_aa: CAIGGTNEQFF